The 20 T cell receptor beta chains listed next were all sequenced from one sample in a study of CD8 T cells in Susac syndrome. Reverse transcription of roughly 0.45 to 1 ug RNA used random hexamers. MiXCR, applied by TCRdb to the immunoSEQ multiplex PCR reads, yields one record per CDR3 protein. The top ten hold less than 0.11% of the sample, which has roughly 250,000 distinct CDR3 sequences, almost 97% seen once. Material: CD4+ T cells from PBMCs. The receptors were sampled from a human donor with Susac syndrome.

J is TRBJ2-1 and V is TRBV20-1, with TRBD2 matching 14 bases. V trimming: 4 bases; J trimming: 9 bases; junction bases outside the gene matches: 8. The CDR3 covers 15 residues. CDR1 is DFQATT and CDR2 is SNEGSKA in the germline V gene (reference sequence). The CDR3 region has the DNA TGCAGTGCTAAATCCGGGACTAGCGGGAGCGGTGAGCAGTTCTTC. Translation: CSAKSGTSGSGEQFF.

The J gene is TRBJ1-5, the V gene TRBV9; the D is unclear. CDR3 size: 13 residues. Between the trimmed V and J ends, which lost 3 bases and 9 bases, there was a span of 13 bases. Per germline, CDR1 SGDLS and CDR2 YYNGEE. The CDR3 DNA reads TGTGCCAGCAGCGCTGAACCATCTTCGCCCCAGCATTTT. The encoded protein is CASSAEPSSPQHF.

V and J are TRBV29-1 and TRBJ1-1; TRBD1 agrees at 7 bases. Germline V gene data show CDR1 as SQVTM and CDR2 as ANQGSEA. The CDR3 loop spans 12 amino acids. The V gene end was trimmed by 6 bases and the J gene end by 3 bases; junction bases not matched to a gene: 4. The CDR3 bases are TGCAGCGTGTCAGACAGGGACACTGAAGCTTTCTTT. Its protein product is CSVSDRDTEAFF.

The chain joins TRBV6-6 to TRBJ1-1, with D hard to call. Germline loops: CDR1 MNHNY, CDR2 SVGAGI (reference sequence). The length of the CDR3 is 13 residues. Trimming left V 0 bases short and J 3 bases short, with 5 bases between. The CDR3 DNA is TGTGCCAGCAGTTACTCGGCGCACACTGAAGCTTTCTTT. Its protein product is CASSYSAHTEAFF.

This chain connects TRBV4-2 to TRBJ2-7; a weak D match, TRBD1 (5 bases). Germline CDR1 LGHNA, CDR2 YNFKEQ. The CDR3 consists of 15 residues. The germline V and J ends were trimmed by 0 bases and 10 bases, with 19 bases remaining between them. For the CDR3, the DNA is TGTGCCAGCAGCCAAGACGGTGCCAAGGGGTACGGACAGTACTTC. The encoded protein is CASSQDGAKGYGQYF.

The chain carries TRBV20-1 and TRBJ2-3; TRBD2 agrees at 7 bases. The CDR3 extends over 16 amino acids. V lost 0 bases and J lost 5; bases outside the gene matches: 11. Germline V gene lookup returns CDR1 DFQATT and CDR2 SNEGSKA (reference sequence). The CDR3 is CSARDPNGRWIDTQYF. CDR3 nucleotides: TGCAGTGCTAGAGATCCAAACGGGAGGTGGATAGATACGCAGTATTTT.

This clonotype has only one observation. As DNA, the CDR3 is TGTGCCAGCAGTTCTGGCAGGGAGACCGGGGCCAACGTCCTGACTTTC. Protein product: CASSSGRETGANVLTF. The chain joins TRBV12-3 or TRBV12-4 to TRBJ2-6; D tentatively reads TRBD1 or TRBD2 (5 bases each). Trimming stripped 4 bases from V and 4 bases from J, with 14 bases between. This CDR3 has 16 amino acids.

The V and J genes are TRBV4-1 and TRBJ2-3; 11 bases match TRBD2. Per germline, CDR1 MGHRA and CDR2 YSYEKL. The CDR3 sequence is 15 residues long. With 4 bases clipped from V and 3 bases from J, the junction kept 3 bases outside the gene matches. Here the CDR3 DNA reads TGCGCCAGCAGCCGAACTAGCGGGAGAACAGATACGCAGTATTTT. It encodes CASSRTSGRTDTQYF.

The chain combines TRBV9 with TRBJ2-4; possibly TRBD2 for D (5 bases). The CDR3 sequence is 16 residues long. Germline V gene data show CDR1 as SGDLS and CDR2 as YYNGEE. The V gene lost 3 bases and the J gene lost 0 bases, with 13 bases spanning the gap. In nucleotides, the CDR3 is TGTGCCAGCAGCGCGGGGAGTCATATAGCCAAAAACATTCAGTACTTC. This gives the protein CASSAGSHIAKNIQYF.

The chain has TRBV18 and TRBJ2-3; D possibly corresponds to TRBD2 (5 bases). CDR1 is KGHSH and CDR2 is LQKENI in the germline V gene. The CDR3 totals 15 residues. V was pared by 1 base and J by 2 bases, with 10 bases between. The CDR3 DNA is TGTGCCAGCTCACCACGGGAGTTTGACACAGATACGCAGTATTTT. Translated: CASSPREFDTDTQYF.

The rearrangement links TRBV7-9 to TRBJ1-2; D gene uncertain. This CDR3 is built from 13 residues. V was trimmed by 5 bases and J by 6 bases, leaving 13 bases between them. Per the germline V gene, CDR1 is SEHNR and CDR2 is FQNEAQ (reference sequence). The CDR3 loop is CASSPTQENGYTF. DNA for the CDR3: TGTGCCAGCAGCCCCACCCAGGAGAATGGCTACACCTTC.

This clonotype has just a few counts. This rearrangement joins TRBV12-3 or TRBV12-4 to TRBJ2-7; D unresolved. CDR3 size: 12 residues. V shed 0 bases and J shed 4 bases, with 4 bases lying between them. In nucleotides, the CDR3 is TGTGCCAGCAGTTTAGCCTTTTACGAGCAGTACTTC. Protein product: CASSLAFYEQYF.

V is TRBV20-1 and J is TRBJ2-2, with TRBD2 matching 7 bases. The CDR3 runs 13 residues. Trimming at V came to 3 bases and at J to 7 bases, leaving 5 bases not matched to a gene. The V gene's germline CDR1 is DFQATT and CDR2 SNEGSKA (reference sequence). The DNA for the CDR3 is TGCAGTGCTAGCCGGACTAGAGACGGGGAGCTGTTTTTT. Protein sequence: CSASRTRDGELFF.

The rearrangement uses TRBV20-1 and TRBJ1-2, with a tentative D call TRBD1 (5 bases). Germline V gene sequence: CDR1 DFQATT, CDR2 SNEGSKA (reference sequence). The CDR3 has 14 amino acids. CDR3 loop: CSAATLNGGGGYTF. CDR3 DNA: TGCAGCGCCGCTACCCTAAACGGGGGTGGTGGCTACACCTTC.

CDR3 residues: CASSFDYEQFF. CDR3 sequence (DNA): TGTGCCAGCAGTTTTGATTATGAGCAGTTCTTC. The chain joins TRBV28 to TRBJ2-1, with D hard to call. Germline values: CDR1 MDHEN, CDR2 SYDVKM. Between the trimmed V and J ends, which lost 3 bases and 8 bases, there was a span of 5 bases. The CDR3 covers 11 residues.

J is TRBJ1-1 and V is TRBV4-1, with TRBD1 matching 9 bases. Germline loops: CDR1 MGHRA, CDR2 YSYEKL. This CDR3 is 17 amino acids long. V lost 0 bases, J lost 10 bases, and 15 bases stayed unmatched. The CDR3 DNA is TGCGCCAGCAGCCAAGATTATGCTCGGGACAGGGAGGAACGAGCTTTCTTT. Amino acid sequence: CASSQDYARDREERAFF.

The chain recombines TRBV7-2 with TRBJ2-7, with 8 bases fitting TRBD2. The germline V gene has CDR1 SGHTA and CDR2 FQGNSA. V lost 2 bases to trimming and J lost 2 bases; unmatched junction nucleotides: 2. This CDR3 is 14 amino acids long. The CDR3 protein is CASSLTAGAYEQYF. CDR3 nucleotides: TGTGCCAGCAGCTTAACAGCGGGGGCCTACGAGCAGTACTTC.

The chain employs TRBV12-3 or TRBV12-4 and TRBJ1-5, with D perhaps matching TRBD1 (6 bases). CDR3 length: 14 amino acids. Trimming took off 5 bases at V and 0 bases at J, with 8 bases between the two ends. CDR3 region: CASSLDSSNQPQHF. CDR3 DNA sequence: TGTGCCAGCAGTCTGGACAGTAGCAATCAGCCCCAGCATTTT.

J is TRBJ1-2 and V is TRBV6-5, with 7 bases lining up with TRBD1. CDR3 length: 16 amino acids. V was pared by 0 bases and J by 3 bases, with 7 bases of the junction left unmatched. Germline lookup yields CDR1 MNHEY and CDR2 SVGAGI. The CDR3, as DNA: TGTGCCAGCAGTTACTCGCACCACAGGGGACACTATGGCTACACCTTC. This translates into CASSYSHHRGHYGYTF.

V usage is TRBV7-6 and J usage is TRBJ2-1; no clear D gene. This CDR3 comprises 13 residues. From germline, CDR1 is SGHVS and CDR2 FNYEAQ. V gave up 3 bases and J gave up 5 bases, with 8 bases separating them. CDR3: CASSLNGNNEQFF. The DNA of the CDR3 is TGTGCCAGCAGCTTGAACGGCAACAATGAGCAGTTCTTC.